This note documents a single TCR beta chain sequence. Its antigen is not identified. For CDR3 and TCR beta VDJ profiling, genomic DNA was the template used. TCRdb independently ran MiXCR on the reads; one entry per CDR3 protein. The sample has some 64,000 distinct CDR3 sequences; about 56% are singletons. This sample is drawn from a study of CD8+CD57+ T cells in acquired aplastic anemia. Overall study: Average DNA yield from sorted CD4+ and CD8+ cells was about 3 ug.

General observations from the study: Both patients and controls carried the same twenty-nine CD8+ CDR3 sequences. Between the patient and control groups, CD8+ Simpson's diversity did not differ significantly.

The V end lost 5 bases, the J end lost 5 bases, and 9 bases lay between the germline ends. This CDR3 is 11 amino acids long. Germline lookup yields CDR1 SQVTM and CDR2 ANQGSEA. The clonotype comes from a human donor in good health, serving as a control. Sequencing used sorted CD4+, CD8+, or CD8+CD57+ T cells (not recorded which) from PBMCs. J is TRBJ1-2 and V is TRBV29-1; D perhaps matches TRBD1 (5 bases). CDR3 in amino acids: CSVTSGYGYTF. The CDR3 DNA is TGCAGCGTTACCTCAGGGTATGGCTACACCTTC.